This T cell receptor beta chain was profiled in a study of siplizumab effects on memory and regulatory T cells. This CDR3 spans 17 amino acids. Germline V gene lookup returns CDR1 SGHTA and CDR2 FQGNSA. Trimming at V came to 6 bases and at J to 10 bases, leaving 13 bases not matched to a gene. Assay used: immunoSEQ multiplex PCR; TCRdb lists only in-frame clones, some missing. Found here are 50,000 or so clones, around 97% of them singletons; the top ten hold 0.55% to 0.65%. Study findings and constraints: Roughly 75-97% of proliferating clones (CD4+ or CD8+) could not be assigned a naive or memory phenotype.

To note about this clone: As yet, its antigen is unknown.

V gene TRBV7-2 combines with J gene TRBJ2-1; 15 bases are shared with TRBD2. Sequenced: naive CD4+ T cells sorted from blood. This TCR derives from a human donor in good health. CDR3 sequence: CASRLLGLAGGPGEQFF. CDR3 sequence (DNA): TGTGCCAGCAGACTCCTCGGACTAGCGGGAGGGCCTGGGGAGCAGTTCTTC.